Listed here are 20 T cell receptor beta chains from one sample, sequenced in a study of radiation and T cells in renal cell carcinoma. Only in-frame clones appear in the TCRdb table, and some are missing; sequencing was by immunoSEQ multiplex PCR. The table shows about 49,000 clones, with roughly 83% occurring only once. Indicated time point: baseline pretreatment blood. The treatment: 15 Gy SBRT to primary tumor, nephrectomy 4 weeks later. The specimen was blood, collected from a patient whose treatment included radiotherapy and nephrectomy. These receptors all stem from a woman in her seventies with renal cell carcinoma.

The CDR3 sequence is CASPIDPFSGANVLTF. Written as DNA, the CDR3 is TGTGCCAGCCCCATCGACCCTTTCTCTGGGGCCAACGTCCTGACTTTC. J is TRBJ2-6 and V is TRBV2, with no clear D. V was trimmed by 8 bases and J by 0 bases, leaving 14 bases between them. The CDR3 loop spans 16 amino acids. Germline V gene data show CDR1 as SNHLY and CDR2 as FYNNEI.

The chain recombines TRBV27 with TRBJ2-1; D possibly corresponds to TRBD2 (6 bases). Germline CDR1 is MNHEY and CDR2 is SMNVEV (reference sequence). The CDR3 sequence is 16 residues long. V lost 5 bases and J 9 bases, leaving 23 bases between the germline ends. CDR3 sequence (DNA): TGTGCCAGCAGTCCGGTAGAGGGTTTGGCCGGGGGTGAGCAGTTCTTC. This gives the protein CASSPVEGLAGGEQFF.

This clone was recorded a few times. V usage is TRBV5-6 and J usage is TRBJ2-3; 8 positions match TRBD1. In germline, CDR1 is SGHDT, CDR2 YYEEEE. V lost 3 bases, J lost 1 base, and 13 bases stayed unmatched. This CDR3 has 18 residues. The CDR3 here is CASSWARQGPEGTDTQYF. The CDR3 DNA follows: TGTGCCAGCAGCTGGGCACGACAGGGGCCAGAGGGCACAGATACGCAGTATTTT.

The J gene is TRBJ2-3, the V gene TRBV30; D may be TRBD1 (6 bases). The germline V and J ends were trimmed by 1 base and 4 bases, with 15 bases remaining between them. Germline CDR1 GTSNPN, CDR2 SVGIG (reference sequence). This CDR3 has 15 amino acids. In nucleotides, the CDR3 is TGTGCCTGGAGTGGCATCACAGGGAGTTCAGATACGCAGTATTTT. Its protein product is CAWSGITGSSDTQYF.

The chain employs TRBV4-1 and TRBJ1-4; D is possibly TRBD1 (5 bases). This CDR3 has 17 amino acids. The ends were cut back, 0 bases at V and 7 bases at J, with 18 bases in the middle. From germline, CDR1 is MGHRA and CDR2 YSYEKL. CDR3 nucleotide sequence: TGCGCCAGCAGCCAAGAAAACTCCGGGACCCGAGTTGAAAAACTGTTTTTT. Translating it yields CASSQENSGTRVEKLFF.

This clone was detected ten times or more. The V and J genes are TRBV4-3 and TRBJ1-4; a possible D gene is TRBD1 (5 bases). Germline CDR1 reads LGHNA; CDR2 reads YSLEER. The CDR3 has 13 residues. Trimming shortened V by 1 base and J by 7 bases, and 7 bases separated the two germline ends. For the CDR3, the DNA is TGCGCCAGCAGCCAAGCCAGGGTTGAAAAACTGTTTTTT. Translated, it gives CASSQARVEKLFF.

The rearrangement joins TRBV29-1 to TRBJ2-5; unclear D gene. CDR1 and CDR2 from the germline V gene are SQVTM and ANQGSEA. This CDR3 has 14 residues. With 4 bases removed from V and 1 base from J, the gap between germline ends came to 13 bases. This CDR3 reads CSVVGVWGQETQYF. Here the CDR3 DNA reads TGCAGCGTTGTTGGGGTCTGGGGCCAAGAGACCCAGTACTTC.

This chain uses TRBV5-1 with TRBJ2-7; 7 bases line up with TRBD1. This CDR3 region has 15 residues. The J segment lost 0 bases and the V segment lost 0 bases, leaving 3 bases of the junction unmatched. Germline V CDR1 and CDR2: SGHRS, YFSETQ. The chain's CDR3 is CASSLVAGGSYEQYF. Written as DNA, the CDR3 is TGCGCCAGCAGCTTGGTGGCAGGGGGCTCCTACGAGCAGTACTTC.

The V and J genes are TRBV5-4 and TRBJ2-7; 12 bases match TRBD2. The J segment lost 3 bases and the V segment lost 4 bases, leaving 2 bases of the junction unmatched. This CDR3 comprises 14 residues. Germline values: CDR1 SGHNT, CDR2 YYREEE (reference sequence). CDR3 residues: CASSQGLAGYEQYF. In nucleotides, the CDR3 is TGTGCCAGCAGCCAGGGACTAGCGGGCTACGAGCAGTACTTC.

The chain employs TRBV18 and TRBJ2-7; 13 bases agree with TRBD2. This CDR3 contains 21 residues. The germline CDR1 and CDR2 sequences are KGHSH and LQKENI. V lost 0 bases and J lost 0; bases outside the gene matches: 14. CDR3 sequence reads: CASSPPFPGLAGALTSYEQYF. For the CDR3, the DNA is TGTGCCAGCTCACCACCATTTCCCGGACTAGCGGGAGCCCTAACCTCCTACGAGCAGTACTTC.

This rearrangement joins TRBV2 to TRBJ2-7, with TRBD1 matching 10 bases. This CDR3 contains 14 residues. Germline lookup yields CDR1 SNHLY and CDR2 FYNNEI. V was pared by 6 bases and J by 6 bases, with 8 bases of the junction left unmatched. The CDR3 spells CASSLDRGAGEQYF. CDR3 nucleotide sequence: TGTGCCAGCAGCCTGGACAGGGGGGCTGGCGAGCAGTACTTC.

At least ten counts were recorded for this clone. The chain joins TRBV19 to TRBJ1-5; possible D gene TRBD1, 5 bases. The germline CDR1 and CDR2 sequences are LNHDA and SQIVND (reference sequence). V gave up 1 base and J gave up 3 bases, with 13 bases separating them. The CDR3 is 16 amino acids. The CDR3 nucleotides read TGTGCCAGTAGTATAGTCACAAATGGGACCAATCAGCCCCAGCATTTT. This translates into CASSIVTNGTNQPQHF.

The genes are TRBV10-1 and TRBJ1-2; D not certain. Per the germline V gene, CDR1 is WNHNN and CDR2 is SYGVQD (reference sequence). V dropped 3 bases and J dropped 4 bases, with 6 bases sitting between them. The CDR3 loop spans 12 amino acids. The CDR3 bases are TGCGCCAGCAGTGAAGGGAGCTATGGCTACACCTTC. This translates into CASSEGSYGYTF.

The chain couples TRBV5-4 to TRBJ2-3; no definite D call. CDR1 and CDR2 from the germline V gene are SGHNT and YYREEE (reference sequence). The CDR3 is 15 amino acids. The V gene lost 0 bases and the J gene lost 0 bases, with 8 bases spanning the gap. The CDR3, as DNA: TGTGCCAGCAGCTTGGATTTTACTAGCACAGATACGCAGTATTTT. Its protein is CASSLDFTSTDTQYF.

The chain carries TRBV9 and TRBJ2-1; TRBD2 agrees at 14 bases. The germline V gene encodes CDR1 SGDLS and CDR2 YYNGEE. V was pared by 4 bases and J by 8 bases, with 5 bases of the junction left unmatched. The CDR3 loop spans 15 amino acids. The CDR3 sequence is CASSKTSGRVYEQFF. DNA for the CDR3: TGTGCCAGCAGCAAGACTAGCGGGAGGGTCTATGAGCAGTTCTTC.

V is TRBV7-9 and J is TRBJ2-1; no firm D call. Trimming left V 5 bases short and J 4 bases short, with 12 bases between. This CDR3 spans 14 amino acids. In germline, CDR1 is SEHNR, CDR2 FQNEAQ (reference sequence). CDR3 DNA: TGTGCCAGCAGCCCCAGGACCAGTTACAATGAGCAGTTCTTC. Translated, it gives CASSPRTSYNEQFF. Full variable domain (rest looked up from reference TRBV7-9 and TRBJ2-1): DTGVSQNPRHKITKRGQNVTFRCDPISEHNRLYWYRQTLGQGPEFLTYFQNEAQLEKSRLLSDRFSAERPKGSFSTLEIQRTEQGDSAMYLCASSPRTSYNEQFFGPGTRLTVL.

V is TRBV18 and J is TRBJ2-5; D possibly corresponds to TRBD2 (6 bases). Between the trimmed V and J ends, which lost 0 bases and 8 bases, there was a span of 13 bases. This CDR3 has 14 residues. Germline lookup yields CDR1 KGHSH and CDR2 LQKENI. The CDR3, as DNA: TGTGCCAGCTCACCACCGGACTACCAGGAAACCCAGTACTTC. This encodes CASSPPDYQETQYF.

CDR3 residues: CASSLGQGNDYGYTF. DNA of the CDR3: TGTGCCAGCAGCTTGGGGCAGGGCAACGACTATGGCTACACCTTC. The chain couples TRBV5-4 to TRBJ1-2, with a tentative D call TRBD1 (5 bases). Germline V gene lookup returns CDR1 SGHNT and CDR2 YYREEE (reference sequence). The CDR3 sequence is 15 residues long. V lost 0 bases and J lost 3, with 12 bases in between.

The V call is TRBV7-2, the J call TRBJ1-1, with unresolved D. The CDR3 totals 15 residues. Trimming stripped 1 base from V and 1 base from J, with 10 bases between. From germline, CDR1 is SGHTA and CDR2 FQGNSA. In DNA form, the CDR3 reads TGTGCCAGCAGCTTAGAGGCCATACAGAACACTGAAGCTTTCTTT. It specifies CASSLEAIQNTEAFF. Based on the CDR3 plus reference TRBV7-2 and TRBJ1-1, the full variable domain is GAGVSQSPSNKVTEKGKDVELRCDPISGHTALYWYRQSLGQGLEFLIYFQGNSAPDKSGLPSDRFSAERTGGSVSTLTIQRTQQEDSAVYLCASSLEAIQNTEAFFGQGTRLTVV.

The chain joins TRBV5-1 to TRBJ2-7; 9 bases are a match to TRBD2. CDR1 and CDR2 from the germline V gene are SGHRS and YFSETQ. J gave up 0 bases and V 3 bases, and 7 bases lay outside the gene matches. This CDR3 is built from 16 residues. The CDR3 bases are TGCGCCAGCAGCTCGCAGGGGACTAGCCTCTCCTACGAGCAGTACTTC. Its protein is CASSSQGTSLSYEQYF.